This paragraph reports one T cell receptor beta chain. These data belong to a study of blood T cells in healthy people across ages. Germline CDR1 SQVTM, CDR2 ANQGSEA. Deletions cut 3 bases from V and 8 bases from J, with 13 bases between. The CDR3 runs to 12 residues. Sample-barcoded 5' priming and a J-beta primer mix drove a second PCR of about 6 to 12 cycles. From the 5' RACE reads, TCRdb called clonotypes with MiXCR, one entry per CDR3 protein. Of around 1.5 million distinct CDR3 sequences in the sample, approximately 63% were seen once. The J gene is TRBJ1-2, the V gene TRBV29-1; D is perhaps TRBD1 (5 bases). Sequencing was carried out using blood. This clonotype originated in a young man in good health. The CDR3: CSVDAGSGGYTF. The CDR3 nucleotides are TGCAGCGTTGACGCAGGGAGTGGGGGCTACACCTTC.